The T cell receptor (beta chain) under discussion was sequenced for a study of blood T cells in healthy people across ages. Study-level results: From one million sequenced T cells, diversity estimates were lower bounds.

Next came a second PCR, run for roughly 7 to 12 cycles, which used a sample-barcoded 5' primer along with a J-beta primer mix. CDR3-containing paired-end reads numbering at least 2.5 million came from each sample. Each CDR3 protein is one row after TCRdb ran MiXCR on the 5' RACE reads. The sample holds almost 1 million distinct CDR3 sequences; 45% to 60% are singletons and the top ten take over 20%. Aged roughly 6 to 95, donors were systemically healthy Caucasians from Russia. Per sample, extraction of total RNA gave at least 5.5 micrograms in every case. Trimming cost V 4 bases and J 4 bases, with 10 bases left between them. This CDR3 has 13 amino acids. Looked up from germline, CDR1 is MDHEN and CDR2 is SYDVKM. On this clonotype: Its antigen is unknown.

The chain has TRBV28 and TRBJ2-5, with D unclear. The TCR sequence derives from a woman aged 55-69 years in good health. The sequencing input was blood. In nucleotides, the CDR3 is TGTGCCAGCAGTTATAGAGTCTCAGAGACCCAGTACTTC. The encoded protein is CASSYRVSETQYF.